Listed here are 26 T cell receptor beta chains from one sample, sequenced in a study of tumor-infiltrating lymphocytes in primary liver carcinoma. cDNA specific to TCR beta was made from around 450 ng of total RNA, with a constant-region primer employed for priming. Nested multiplex PCR, run for three rounds with slightly modified ARM-PCR, yielded TCR beta libraries. The two initial PCR rounds, roughly 11 cycles each, used TRBV1-TRBV30 forward and C-beta reverse primers. MiXCR was run by TCRdb on the multiplex PCR reads, yielding one entry per CDR3 protein. The table includes around 120,000 distinct CDR3 sequences, less than 75% detected once. The 20-30 mg bulk tissue piece was not sorted before simultaneous RNA and DNA extraction. Specimen: tumor-adjacent normal liver tissue. Every receptor here comes from a woman aged 60 to 75 with primary liver carcinoma and hepatitis B virus infection.

As for this clonotype: A junction end diverges from the germline sequence, so it may reflect a read error. The chain joins TRBV7-8 to TRBJ2-1; 7 nucleotides agree with TRBD2. This CDR3 has 15 amino acids. CDR1 and CDR2 (germline): SGHVS, FQNEAQ. The chain's CDR3 is CVSSLARLALNEQFF. The DNA of the CDR3 is TGTGTCAGCAGTTTAGCCCGACTAGCTCTCAATGAGCAGTTCTTC.

Comments on this clonotype: A much larger clone differs by one base, so this may be a read error. The J gene is TRBJ2-7, the V gene TRBV28; 7 nucleotides line up with TRBD1. The CDR3 length is 12 residues. The V and J ends lost 3 bases and 12 bases, in that order; junction bases with no gene match: 8. Germline V gives CDR1 MDHEN, CDR2 SYDVKM. The CDR3: CASSLAGGGLYF. The CDR3 DNA reads TGTGCCAGCAGTTTGGCAGGGGGTGGGCTGTACTTC. Full variable domain (outside the CDR3, taken from reference TRBV28 and TRBJ2-7): DVKVTQSSRYLVKRTGEKVFLECVQDMDHENMFWYRQDPGLGLRLIYFSYDVKMKEKGDIPEGYSVSREKKERFSLILESASTNQTSMYLCASSLAGGGLYFGPGTRLTVT.

This clonotype was recorded once. A much more abundant neighbour one base away suggests this may be a read error. The V gene is TRBV6-6, the J gene TRBJ2-7; 7 bases fit TRBD1. Germline CDR1 reads MNHNY; CDR2 reads SVGAGI (reference sequence). With 7 bases clipped from V and 2 bases from J, the junction kept 11 bases outside the gene matches. The CDR3 is made up of 15 amino acids. The CDR3 DNA is TGTGCCAGCACCCCCGGGACAGCGAGAGCCTACGAGCAGTACTTC. It codes for CASTPGTARAYEQYF.

About this clonotype: The CDR3 does not end in the conserved phenylalanine or tryptophan, so this is likely a read error. The chain uses TRBV11-2 and TRBJ2-4; D possibly corresponds to TRBD1 (6 bases). This CDR3 comprises 15 residues. Germline V gene data show CDR1 as SGHAT and CDR2 as FQNNGV. The DNA for the CDR3 is TGTGCCGGCAGCTTAGTAGGGGGTAGAGGCAGCATTCAGTACCTC. Translating it yields CAGSLVGGRGSIQYL.

Comments on this clonotype: This may arise from a read error, as a much more abundant clone is one base away. The chain couples TRBV5-4 to TRBJ2-3, with a possible D match to TRBD1 (6 bases). CDR1 SGHNT and CDR2 YYREEE come from the germline V gene (reference sequence). Trimming took 3 bases from V and 5 from J, leaving 16 bases between them. The CDR3 length is 15 residues. This CDR3 reads CASSSCRTDRDTQYF. CDR3 coding DNA: TGTGCCAGCAGCTCATGTCGGACAGACAGAGATACGCAGTATTTT.

On this clonotype itself: Relative to the germline gene, one junction end is altered; a read error may explain this. This rearrangement joins TRBV28 to TRBJ2-7; 8 bases are shared with TRBD2. The CDR3 has 14 amino acids. Per germline, CDR1 MDHEN and CDR2 SYDVKM. This chain's CDR3 is CASTLRGVLYEQNF. In DNA form, the CDR3 reads TGTGCCAGCACCCTGCGGGGGGTTCTCTACGAGCAGAACTTC.

About this clonotype: Here the CDR3 omits its conserved ending phenylalanine or tryptophan, so a read error is the likely source. This chain connects TRBV14 to TRBJ2-1; possible D gene TRBD2, 6 bases. Looked up from germline, CDR1 is SGHDN and CDR2 is FVKESK. The CDR3 consists of 18 residues. Trimming cost V 1 base and J 4 bases, with 20 bases left between them. CDR3 sequence (DNA): TGTGCCAGCAGCCAAGCCACCATGCGGGGCCTATCGTACAATGAGCAGTTCTAC. Its translation is CASSQATMRGLSYNEQFY.

Details on this clonotype: Given the absence of the conserved phenylalanine or tryptophan at the CDR3 end, a read error is likely. The CDR3 loop reads CTGRPQGGFNSPLHI. CDR3 DNA: TGTACCGGCAGGCCACAGGGAGGTTTTAATTCACCCCTCCACATT. V is TRBV12-3 or TRBV12-4 and J is TRBJ1-6; D perhaps matches TRBD1 (6 bases). The CDR3 sequence is 15 residues long.

Points on this clonotype: A junction end diverges from the germline sequence, so it may reflect a read error. The J gene is TRBJ2-7, the V gene TRBV6-1; tentatively, D is TRBD1 (6 bases). The CDR3 sequence is 13 residues long. Per the germline V gene, CDR1 is MNHNS and CDR2 is SASEGT. CDR3 region: CAIGTPILYKQYF. The CDR3 nucleotides read TGTGCCATTGGGACACCGATTCTCTACAAGCAGTACTTC.

About this clonotype itself: At one end the junction does not follow the germline gene, possibly because of a read error. CDR3 nucleotides: TGCGCCAGCAGCCTCGGACAGTCGGACGATGAAAAACCGTTTTTT. Translated, it gives CASSLGQSDDEKPFF. The rearrangement uses TRBV5-1 and TRBJ1-4, with D possibly TRBD1 on 6 matching bases. The germline CDR1 and CDR2 sequences are SGHRS and YFSETQ. The CDR3 is 15 amino acids.

In regard to this clonotype: This CDR3 is missing its conserved last phenylalanine or tryptophan, likely due to a read error. Because the CDR3's place on the DNA is in doubt, the DNA is left out and the CDR3 is given as listed by TCRdb. This chain joins TRBV11-3 and TRBJ2-1; the table's TRBD2 call for D was not verified on the DNA. The CDR3 extends over 17 residues, inclusive of both ends. Germline CDR1 reads SGHNT; CDR2 reads YENEEA. The CDR3 spells CVSSPARLAGAHNEQFL.

The gene calls are TRBV4-1 and TRBJ2-1; D call uncertain. The CDR3 sequence is 13 residues long. Trimming took off 4 bases at V and 4 bases at J, with 8 bases between the two ends. CDR1 and CDR2 (germline): MGHRA, YSYEKL. CDR3 protein: CASSRDHYNEQFF. Here the CDR3 DNA reads TGCGCCAGCAGCCGTGATCATTACAATGAGCAGTTCTTC.

This clonotype was counted many times. The chain links TRBV4-1 to TRBJ1-3, with D perhaps TRBD1 (5 bases). This CDR3 comprises 13 residues. Trimming took 5 bases from V and 7 from J, leaving 12 bases between them. The germline V gene has CDR1 MGHRA and CDR2 YSYEKL. The CDR3: CASSATRGNTIYF. For the CDR3, the DNA is TGCGCCAGCAGCGCAACCCGGGGCAACACCATATATTTT.

Details on this clonotype: Given a much more abundant clone one base away, this may be a read error. V and J are TRBV7-3 and TRBJ2-5; D is unresolved. The CDR3 runs 14 residues. Trimming pared 5 bases from V and 6 bases from J, leaving 16 bases between. CDR1 is SGHTA and CDR2 is FQGTGA in the germline V gene. The CDR3 is CASSPDVSTKTQYF. CDR3 sequence (DNA): TGTGCCAGCAGCCCTGACGTGAGTACAAAGACCCAGTACTTC.

About this clonotype itself: Just one base apart from a much larger clone, this may be a read error. This chain links TRBV7-9 with TRBJ2-1; the match to TRBD2 covers 13 bases. The CDR3 spans 16 residues. Germline trimming cut 7 bases from V and 8 bases from J; bases unmatched to any gene: 11. Germline V gene data show CDR1 as SEHNR and CDR2 as FQNEAQ (reference sequence). The CDR3 is CASTLWTSGSAHEQFF. For the CDR3, the DNA is TGTGCCAGCACTTTATGGACTAGCGGGAGTGCCCATGAGCAGTTCTTC.

A note on this clonotype: This likely comes from a read error, as the CDR3 has no conserved phenylalanine or tryptophan at its end. The rearrangement uses TRBV6-6 and TRBJ1-2, with 7 bases lining up with TRBD1. Germline V gene sequence: CDR1 MNHNY, CDR2 SVGAGI (reference sequence). The CDR3 totals 13 residues. The CDR3 DNA follows: TGTGCTAGCAGTAACACAGGGGATGGAGGCTACACCATC. The encoded protein is CASSNTGDGGYTI.

Of note for this clonotype: The junction does not match germline at one end; this may be a read error. CDR3 in DNA: TGTGCCGGCAGTTACCCAGACAGGGGGGACCAGCCCCAGTATTTT. Residues: CAGSYPDRGDQPQYF. The chain couples TRBV6-6 to TRBJ1-5; 9 bases match TRBD1. The DNA end favors TRBJ2-3, so the J call may be wrong. The CDR3 is 15 amino acids. Germline V CDR1 and CDR2: MNHNY, SVGAGI (reference sequence).

With regard to this clonotype: The germline gene is not matched at one end of the junction; a read error may be the cause. V gene TRBV4-2 combines with J gene TRBJ2-2; D perhaps matches TRBD1 (7 bases). Germline V CDR1 and CDR2: LGHNA, YNFKEQ. The CDR3 is 15 amino acids. The CDR3 region has the DNA TGTGCCAGCAGCGCCTTTCGGACAGACACAGGGGAGGTGTTTTTT. Translation: CASSAFRTDTGEVFF.

In regard to this clonotype: At one of its ends the junction is not consistent with the germline gene, which may arise from a read error. This chain joins TRBV6-5 and TRBJ1-2, with D unclear. CDR1 and CDR2 from the germline V gene are MNHEY and SVGAGI. The CDR3 is 13 residues long. In nucleotides, the CDR3 is TGTGCTAGCAGTTACGGGCGGTTCGGTGACTACACCTTC. Its translation: CASSYGRFGDYTF.

On this clonotype itself: The conserved phenylalanine or tryptophan normally closing the CDR3 is absent here, so this likely arose from a read error. The chain is built from TRBV11-2 and TRBJ2-1, with a weak D call TRBD2 (5 bases). Germline values: CDR1 SGHAT, CDR2 FQNNGV. V shed 0 bases and J shed 9 bases, with 15 bases lying between them. The length of the CDR3 is 15 residues. DNA for the CDR3: TGTGCCAGCAGCTTAGAGAGCGGAAGTGTGTGTGAGCAGTTCTTG. Amino acid sequence: CASSLESGSVCEQFL.

The table lists this clonotype with a few counts. The genes are TRBV28 and TRBJ2-2; 11 positions match TRBD2. Looked up from germline, CDR1 is MDHEN and CDR2 is SYDVKM. V trimming: 3 bases; J trimming: 4 bases; junction bases outside the gene matches: 1. The CDR3 has 15 amino acids. CDR3 DNA sequence: TGTGCCAGCAGTTTTAGCGGGAGGGCCACCGGGGAGCTGTTTTTT. Amino acid sequence: CASSFSGRATGELFF.

As to this clonotype: One end of the junction fails to match germline, which may point to a read error. This chain links TRBV11-2 with TRBJ2-7; D perhaps matches TRBD2 (5 bases). The CDR3 runs to 15 residues. Germline-derived CDR1 and CDR2 are SGHAT and FQNNGV. The CDR3 loop reads CASSRGNVSSYEHYF. In nucleotides, the CDR3 is TGTGCCAGCAGTAGAGGGAACGTGTCTTCCTACGAGCATTACTTC. Complete variable domain (other parts from reference TRBV11-2 and TRBJ2-7): EAGVAQSPRYKIIEKRQSVAFWCNPISGHATLYWYQQILGQGPKLLIQFQNNGVVDDSQLPKDRFSAERLKGVDSTLKIQPAKLEDSAVYLCASSRGNVSSYEHYFGPGTRLTVT.

This clonotype has at least ten counts. The CDR3 loop is CASSLDGTGETQYF. For the CDR3, the DNA is TGTGCCAGCAGCTTGGATGGGACAGGAGAGACCCAGTACTTC. The chain combines TRBV5-6 with TRBJ2-5; TRBD1 aligns across 8 bases. The CDR3 has 14 residues. Germline CDR1 reads SGHDT; CDR2 reads YYEEEE. Trimming at V came to 0 bases and at J to 4 bases, leaving 2 bases not matched to a gene.

The rearrangement uses TRBV5-4 and TRBJ2-1, with TRBD2 as a possible D gene (6 bases). CDR1 and CDR2 (germline): SGHNT, YYREEE (reference sequence). V was shortened by 0 bases and J by 11 bases, with 15 bases between the two germline ends. The CDR3 runs 14 residues. The CDR3 sequence is CASSLVLAHNKQFF. CDR3 DNA: TGTGCCAGCAGCTTGGTACTAGCCCATAATAAGCAGTTCTTC.

Points on this clonotype: Mismatch with germline at one junction end may stem from a read error. The rearrangement uses TRBV10-3 and TRBJ2-5, with D perhaps TRBD1 or TRBD2 (6 bases each). The germline V gene has CDR1 ENHRY and CDR2 SYGVKD. The CDR3 covers 16 residues. The CDR3 DNA follows: TGTGCCATCAGTACCAGAGCTCAGGGGACTCAAGAGACCCGGTACTTC. Its translation: CAISTRAQGTQETRYF.

A note on this clonotype: This clone may be a read error of a much larger clone one base away. The chain employs TRBV5-1 and TRBJ1-5; weak D call: TRBD1 (6 bases). CDR1 is SGHRS, CDR2 YFSETQ, per germline. The length of the CDR3 is 13 residues. The CDR3 DNA reads as TGCGCCAGCAGACAGGGTAGCCATCAGCCCCAGCATTTT. Encoded protein: CASRQGSHQPQHF.